Described below is a single TCR beta chain sequence and its context. As yet, its antigen is unknown. This entry is derived from a study of T cell repertoires in cytomegalovirus infection. Overall study context: In public TCR beta signatures, there were indications of both CMV infection and matching HLA type. General study results and limits: Cumulative public TCR beta family frequency identified carriers of CMV plus the relevant HLA. In two of eight donors, the top clonotype was HLA-C-restricted CMV-specific.

TCRdb reprocessed the reads via MiXCR and lists one record per CDR3 protein. The repertoire includes 150,000 to 200,000 distinct CDR3 sequences, 17% of them detected once, and roughly a sixth sits in the top ten. This CDR3 has 11 amino acids. V lost 1 base, J lost 9 bases, and 4 bases lay in between. Germline V gene data show CDR1 as LGHNA and CDR2 as YSLEER. This TCR derives from a human donor in good health (CMV status not recorded). Some clones in this sample may be carry-over from other donors' samples. The sequenced material came from CD8+ T cells from PBMCs. The genes are TRBV4-3 and TRBJ2-1; D is unresolved. The CDR3 loop reads CASSQGVEQFF. CDR3 nucleotides: TGCGCCAGCAGCCAAGGGGTTGAGCAGTTCTTC.